These 27 T cell receptor beta chains came from one sample sequenced in a study of T cell responses to AZD1222 COVID-19 vaccine. The assay was immunoSEQ multiplex PCR, and TCRdb's table has in-frame clones only and misses some. Found here are about 110,000 clones, more than 70% of them singletons; the top ten hold 2.5% to 4%. The sample was peripheral blood, taken on day 0 of AZD1222 vaccination. The receptors were sampled from an adult in good health.

The chain combines TRBV2 with TRBJ2-3; 11 bases are a match to TRBD2. The CDR3 spans 17 residues. Germline V gene data show CDR1 as SNHLY and CDR2 as FYNNEI. V was pared by 11 bases and J by 0 bases, with 13 bases of the junction left unmatched. CDR3 sequence: CASSGTSGDFSTDTQYF. The CDR3 bases are TGTGCCTCTTCCGGGACTAGCGGAGATTTTAGCACAGATACGCAGTATTTT. The entire variable domain, with the rest obtained from reference TRBV2 and TRBJ2-3, is as follows: EPEVTQTPSHQVTQMGQEVILRCVPISNHLYFYWYRQILGQKVEFLVSFYNNEISEKSEIFDDQFSVERPDGSNFTLKIRSTKLEDSAMYFCASSGTSGDFSTDTQYFGPGTRLTVL.

This chain uses TRBV9 with TRBJ1-1; unclear D gene. V was clipped by 0 bases and J by 1 base, with 4 bases between them. Looked up from germline, CDR1 is SGDLS and CDR2 is YYNGEE. The CDR3 extends over 13 amino acids. CDR3 amino acids: CASSVEGNTEAFF. The CDR3 nucleotides are TGTGCCAGCAGCGTAGAAGGGAACACTGAAGCTTTCTTT.

The chain joins TRBV5-4 to TRBJ1-6; no definite D call. The V gene's germline CDR1 is SGHNT and CDR2 YYREEE (reference sequence). With 0 bases removed from V and 6 bases from J, the gap between germline ends came to 10 bases. There are 15 residues in the CDR3. The CDR3 coding sequence is TGTGCCAGCAGCTTGGGCGGAGGGTCTAATTCACCCCTCCACTTT. It specifies CASSLGGGSNSPLHF.

The chain combines TRBV7-2 with TRBJ1-5, with a possible D match to TRBD1 (5 bases). Trimming pared 3 bases from V and 9 bases from J, leaving 18 bases between. The germline CDR1 and CDR2 sequences are SGHTA and FQGNSA. CDR3 size: 15 residues. CDR3 in amino acids: CASSFGGLVYGPQHF. The DNA of the CDR3 is TGTGCCAGCAGCTTTGGGGGTTTGGTCTACGGGCCCCAGCATTTT.

The genes are TRBV5-1 and TRBJ1-4; weak D call: TRBD1 (5 bases). The germline CDR1 and CDR2 sequences are SGHRS and YFSETQ. The CDR3 totals 14 residues. Trimming stripped 0 bases from V and 8 bases from J, with 11 bases between. The CDR3 reads CASSLGGVREKLFF. As DNA, the CDR3 is TGCGCCAGCAGCTTGGGAGGGGTGCGGGAAAAACTGTTTTTT.

This clone was detected only once. This chain connects TRBV5-4 to TRBJ1-2, with D possibly being TRBD1 (5 bases). This CDR3 region has 14 residues. V lost 4 bases and J 3 bases, leaving 13 bases between the germline ends. The V gene's germline CDR1 is SGHNT and CDR2 YYREEE (reference sequence). The CDR3 nucleotides are TGTGCCAGCAGCCTTGTATGGGGGGACTATGGCTACACCTTC. Translated: CASSLVWGDYGYTF. Full variable domain (missing parts from reference TRBV5-4 and TRBJ1-2): ETGVTQSPTHLIKTRGQQVTLRCSSQSGHNTVSWYQQALGQGPQFIFQYYREEENGRGNFPPRFSGLQFPNYSSELNVNALELDDSALYLCASSLVWGDYGYTFGSGTRLTVV.

V is TRBV28 and J is TRBJ1-2, with unresolved D. There are 13 residues in the CDR3. V gave up 2 bases and J gave up 5 bases, with 9 bases separating them. CDR1 is MDHEN, CDR2 SYDVKM, per germline. In nucleotides, the CDR3 is TGTGCCAGCAGTTTACGGGGAGGGTATGGCTACACCTTC. Translated: CASSLRGGYGYTF.

V and J are TRBV5-6 and TRBJ2-3; a possible D gene is TRBD1 (5 bases). The CDR3 is 17 amino acids. The germline V gene has CDR1 SGHDT and CDR2 YYEEEE. Trimming removed 4 bases at V and 2 bases at J, with 20 bases between. The CDR3 sequence is CASSPASGAGVTDTQYF. CDR3 sequence (DNA): TGTGCCAGCAGCCCGGCGAGTGGGGCAGGAGTCACAGATACGCAGTATTTT.

For the CDR3, the DNA is TGTGCCAGAAGGGAAGGACGGGGAGCGGGTACGCAGTATTTT. Translation gives CARREGRGAGTQYF. This sequence joins TRBV5-3 and TRBJ2-3; a weak D match, TRBD2 (6 bases). TRBV5-3 is identified as an open reading frame with a role that is uncertain. Trimming took 5 bases from V and 8 from J, leaving 18 bases between them. This CDR3 region has 14 residues.

This rearrangement joins TRBV7-3 to TRBJ2-3; weak D call: TRBD2 (7 bases). CDR1 is SGHTA, CDR2 FQGTGA, per germline. This CDR3 is 15 amino acids long. V gave up 5 bases and J gave up 2 bases, with 14 bases separating them. This CDR3 is CASSTGGGLTDTQYF. CDR3 nucleotide sequence: TGTGCCAGCAGCACGGGCGGGGGCCTCACAGATACGCAGTATTTT.

The rearrangement uses TRBV24-1 and TRBJ2-1, with 12 positions matching TRBD2. The CDR3 covers 14 residues. J lost 10 bases, V lost 10 bases, and 10 bases had no gene match. CDR1 is KGHDR and CDR2 is SFDVKD in the germline V gene. The CDR3 protein is CATTGLAGPGEQFF. The CDR3 DNA reads as TGTGCCACTACGGGACTAGCGGGCCCGGGGGAGCAGTTCTTC.

The rearrangement links TRBV5-1 to TRBJ1-1, with D perhaps TRBD1 (5 bases). Looked up from germline, CDR1 is SGHRS and CDR2 is YFSETQ. This CDR3 comprises 13 residues. V was clipped by 3 bases and J by 1 base, with 7 bases between them. The CDR3 reads CASSWGRNTEAFF. CDR3 DNA: TGCGCCAGCAGCTGGGGACGGAACACTGAAGCTTTCTTT.

This chain joins TRBV9 and TRBJ2-2; tentative D call: TRBD1 (6 bases). The CDR3 sequence is 16 residues long. Germline values: CDR1 SGDLS, CDR2 YYNGEE. Trimming removed 3 bases from V and 3 bases from J, with 15 bases in between. The CDR3 nucleotides are TGTGCCAGCAGCGCTTTAACAGGGTATCACACCGGGGAGCTGTTTTTT. Its protein product is CASSALTGYHTGELFF. Full variable domain (missing parts from reference TRBV9 and TRBJ2-2): DSGVTQTPKHLITATGQRVTLRCSPRSGDLSVYWYQQSLDQGLQFLIQYYNGEERAKGNILERFSAQQFPDLHSELNLSSLELGDSALYFCASSALTGYHTGELFFGEGSRLTVL.

This clone appeared a single time. This chain links TRBV11-2 with TRBJ1-5; TRBD1 might be the D (5 bases). The V end lost 0 bases, the J end lost 5 bases, and 11 bases lay between the germline ends. The CDR3 contains 15 residues. Germline CDR1 SGHAT, CDR2 FQNNGV. CDR3 protein: CASSLDAGPHQPQHF. The CDR3 DNA reads TGTGCCAGCAGCTTAGATGCAGGGCCGCATCAGCCCCAGCATTTT. The full variable domain, its missing parts supplied by reference TRBV11-2 and TRBJ1-5, is EAGVAQSPRYKIIEKRQSVAFWCNPISGHATLYWYQQILGQGPKLLIQFQNNGVVDDSQLPKDRFSAERLKGVDSTLKIQPAKLEDSAVYLCASSLDAGPHQPQHFGDGTRLSIL.

The genes are TRBV7-9 and TRBJ1-5, with TRBD1 as a possible D gene (5 bases). The CDR3 loop spans 16 amino acids. Germline V CDR1 and CDR2: SEHNR, FQNEAQ (reference sequence). Trimming shortened V by 3 bases and J by 2 bases, and 14 bases separated the two germline ends. CDR3 DNA: TGTGCCAGCAGCTTCTCGCCGGGGCAGGGCAATCAGCCCCAGCATTTT. This gives the protein CASSFSPGQGNQPQHF.

V gene TRBV28 combines with J gene TRBJ2-7; D uncertain. Germline V gives CDR1 MDHEN, CDR2 SYDVKM. This CDR3 has 14 amino acids. The V gene lost 3 bases and the J gene lost 1 base, with 10 bases spanning the gap. The CDR3 loop is CASSLSLASYEQYF. The DNA for the CDR3 is TGTGCCAGCAGTTTGAGTTTGGCGTCCTACGAGCAGTACTTC.

The CDR3 DNA reads as TGTGCCAGCAGTTACAGGGGGGGGCCGCGTGGGGAGACCCAGTACTTC. Protein sequence: CASSYRGGPRGETQYF. The chain carries TRBV6-5 and TRBJ2-5, with D perhaps matching TRBD2 (7 bases). Trimming took 2 bases from V and 5 from J, leaving 18 bases between them. This CDR3 contains 16 residues. Germline assignment: CDR1 MNHEY and CDR2 SVGAGI.

The V gene is TRBV24-1, the J gene TRBJ2-5, with D possibly being TRBD1 or TRBD2 (5 bases each). Trimming took off 2 bases at V and 5 bases at J, with 14 bases between the two ends. The CDR3 spans 15 residues. Germline V gene sequence: CDR1 KGHDR, CDR2 SFDVKD. CDR3 DNA sequence: TGTGCCACCAGTGATTCCGGGACGGCCTACGAGACCCAGTACTTC. Amino acid sequence: CATSDSGTAYETQYF.

This chain connects TRBV4-1 to TRBJ1-2, with 7 bases fitting TRBD1. Germline loops: CDR1 MGHRA, CDR2 YSYEKL. Trimming removed 2 bases from V and 7 bases from J; junction bases left unmatched: 4. The CDR3 totals 13 residues. The CDR3 coding sequence is TGCGCCAGCAGCCAACTGACAGGGTTTGGCTACACCTTC. As protein: CASSQLTGFGYTF.

This chain uses TRBV19 with TRBJ1-3; D might be TRBD1 (5 bases). The V gene's germline CDR1 is LNHDA and CDR2 SQIVND (reference sequence). This CDR3 is built from 16 residues. Trimming shortened V by 6 bases and J by 3 bases, and 18 bases separated the two germline ends. The CDR3 nucleotides are TGTGCCAGTAGCCCCGGGACGCCGGGGCGTGGAAACACCATATATTTT. Translation gives CASSPGTPGRGNTIYF. The whole variable domain, filled in from reference TRBV19 and TRBJ1-3, reads DGGITQSPKYLFRKEGQNVTLSCEQNLNHDAMYWYRQDPGQGLRLIYYSQIVNDFQKGDIAEGYSVSREKKESFPLTVTSAQKNPTAFYLCASSPGTPGRGNTIYFGEGSWLTVV.

This clone was observed a single time. The chain carries TRBV18 and TRBJ2-7; 8 bases match TRBD1. This CDR3 is 15 amino acids long. Trimming removed 4 bases from V and 7 bases from J; junction bases left unmatched: 12. From germline, CDR1 is KGHSH and CDR2 LQKENI. The chain's CDR3 is CASSQATGGFGEQYF. CDR3 nucleotide sequence: TGTGCCAGCTCACAAGCCACAGGGGGGTTTGGAGAGCAGTACTTC.

This clone is a singleton in its sample. This chain joins TRBV19 and TRBJ2-7, with TRBD1 matching 12 bases. The CDR3 extends over 15 amino acids. Germline V gene sequence: CDR1 LNHDA, CDR2 SQIVND (reference sequence). V was clipped by 6 bases and J by 7 bases; unmatched bases: 10. CDR3 bases: TGTGCCAGTAGCGACCCGGGACAGGGGGCCGGGGAGCAGTACTTC. Its protein is CASSDPGQGAGEQYF. Full variable domain (remainder filled in from reference TRBV19 and TRBJ2-7): DGGITQSPKYLFRKEGQNVTLSCEQNLNHDAMYWYRQDPGQGLRLIYYSQIVNDFQKGDIAEGYSVSREKKESFPLTVTSAQKNPTAFYLCASSDPGQGAGEQYFGPGTRLTVT.

This chain links TRBV6-1 with TRBJ2-7; D unresolved. The V end was cut by 2 bases, the J end by 2 bases, with 10 bases between. The CDR3 extends over 14 amino acids. Germline CDR1 is MNHNS and CDR2 is SASEGT. CDR3 region: CASSEYDPPYEQYF. In nucleotides, the CDR3 is TGTGCCAGCAGTGAATACGACCCACCCTACGAGCAGTACTTC.

CDR3 bases: TGTGCCAGCAGCGACTATAGCGGGGGGCAGGCAGATACGCAGTATTTT. Its protein is CASSDYSGGQADTQYF. V usage is TRBV9 and J usage is TRBJ2-3; the match to TRBD2 covers 10 bases. V lost 3 bases to trimming and J lost 4 bases; unmatched junction nucleotides: 8. This CDR3 has 16 amino acids. Germline CDR1 SGDLS, CDR2 YYNGEE.

The CDR3 region is CASSPRTTYEQYF. The CDR3 DNA sequence: TGTGCCAGCAGTCCGAGGACTACCTACGAGCAGTACTTC. The chain links TRBV27 to TRBJ2-7; D is perhaps TRBD2 (6 bases). CDR1 is MNHEY and CDR2 is SMNVEV in the germline V gene (reference sequence). CDR3 length: 13 residues. The V end lost 5 bases, the J end lost 2 bases, and 10 bases lay between the germline ends.

This clone turned up a few times. The chain is built from TRBV6-2 or TRBV6-3 and TRBJ1-5; D unresolved. Deletions cut 2 bases from V and 0 bases from J, with 11 bases between. The V gene's germline CDR1 is MNHEY and CDR2 SVGEGT. The CDR3 is made up of 16 amino acids. This chain's CDR3 is CASSYRAGDSNQPQHF. The CDR3 bases are TGTGCCAGCAGTTACAGGGCAGGTGATAGCAATCAGCCCCAGCATTTT.

This chain uses TRBV6-5 with TRBJ1-1, with D perhaps matching TRBD1 (5 bases). The CDR3 is 13 residues long. V gave up 10 bases and J gave up 3 bases, with 15 bases separating them. Looked up from germline, CDR1 is MNHEY and CDR2 is SVGAGI. CDR3 sequence (DNA): TGTGCCACTAAAAGAGGGGTCGACACTGAAGCTTTCTTT. It encodes CATKRGVDTEAFF.